This entry is about one T cell receptor beta chain. This sample is part of a study of cytotoxic CD8 clonotypes in ibrutinib-treated CLL. The method was immunoSEQ multiplex PCR; TCRdb's version includes in-frame clones alone and lacks a portion of them. The data contain around 160,000 clones, roughly 90% of them singletons. Germline V gene data show CDR1 as WNHNN and CDR2 as SYGVQD (reference sequence). The CDR3 consists of 12 residues. V lost 3 bases and J lost 0, with 0 bases in between. The specimen comprised PBMCs, sampled at disease progression, from a patient treated with ibrutinib. The clonotype originates from a human donor with chronic lymphocytic leukemia. This sequence joins TRBV10-1 and TRBJ1-3, with D unclear. CDR3 amino acids: CASSDSGNTIYF. CDR3 DNA: TGCGCCAGCAGTGACTCTGGAAACACCATATATTTT.